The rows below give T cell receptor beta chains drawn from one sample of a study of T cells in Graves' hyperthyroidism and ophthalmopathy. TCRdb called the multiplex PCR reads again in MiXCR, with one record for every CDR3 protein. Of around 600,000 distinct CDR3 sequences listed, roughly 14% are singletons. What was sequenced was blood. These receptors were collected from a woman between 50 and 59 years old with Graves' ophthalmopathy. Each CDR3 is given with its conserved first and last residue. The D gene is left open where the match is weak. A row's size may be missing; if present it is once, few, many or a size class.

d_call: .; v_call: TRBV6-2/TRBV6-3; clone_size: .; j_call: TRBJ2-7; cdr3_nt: TGTGCCAGCAGTTATTTTCTCCCTTCGAGGACTGACTCCTACGAGCAGTACTTC; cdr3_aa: CASSYFLPSRTDSYEQYF
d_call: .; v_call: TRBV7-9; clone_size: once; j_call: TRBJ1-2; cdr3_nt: TGTGCCAGCAGCTCTCCCGGGCGGAAGGATGGCTACACCTTC; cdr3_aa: CASSSPGRKDGYTF
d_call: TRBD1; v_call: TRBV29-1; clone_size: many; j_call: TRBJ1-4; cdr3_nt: TGCAGCGTTGGGGCAGGGGGCACCGCTAATGAAAAACTGTTTTTT; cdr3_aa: CSVGAGGTANEKLFF
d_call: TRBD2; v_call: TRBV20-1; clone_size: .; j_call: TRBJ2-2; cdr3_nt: TGCAGTGCTCCACTAGCGGGAGTGGACACCGGGGAGCTGTTTTTT; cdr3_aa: CSAPLAGVDTGELFF
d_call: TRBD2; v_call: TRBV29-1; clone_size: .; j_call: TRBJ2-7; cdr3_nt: TGCAGCGTTGAAGATCGGGGGGGCTACGAGCAGTACTTC; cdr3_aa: CSVEDRGGYEQYF
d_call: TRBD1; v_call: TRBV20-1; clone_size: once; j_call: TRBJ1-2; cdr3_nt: TGCAGTGCCAAGACGGTGGGACAGGGCTATGGCTACACCTTC; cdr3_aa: CSAKTVGQGYGYTF
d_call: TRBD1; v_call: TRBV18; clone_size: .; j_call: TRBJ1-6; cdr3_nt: TGTGCCAGCTCGCCCGGGACAGGGGTACCCCTCCACTTT; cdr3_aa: CASSPGTGVPLHF
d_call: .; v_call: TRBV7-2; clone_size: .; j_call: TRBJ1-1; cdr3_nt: TGTGCCAGCAGTCCCGGCCCAGGGCGAGCTTTCTTT; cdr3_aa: CASSPGPGRAFF
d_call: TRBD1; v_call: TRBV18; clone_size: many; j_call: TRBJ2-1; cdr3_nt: TGTGCCAGCTCACAGGGACAGGGGCCCTACAATGAGCAGTTCTTC; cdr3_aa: CASSQGQGPYNEQFF
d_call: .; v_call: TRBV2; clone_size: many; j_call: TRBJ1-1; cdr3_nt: TGTGCCAGCAGTGAGGCGAGAACTTACACTGAAGCTTTCTTT; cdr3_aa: CASSEARTYTEAFF
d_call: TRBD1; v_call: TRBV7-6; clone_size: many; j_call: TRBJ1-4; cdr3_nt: TGTGCCAGCAGCTTAGCCTCGACAGGGGCTTTGGAAAAACTGTTTTTT; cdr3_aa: CASSLASTGALEKLFF
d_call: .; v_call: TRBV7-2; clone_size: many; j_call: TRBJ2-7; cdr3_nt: TGTGCCAGCAGCTTAGTTGTGTCCGAGCAGTACTTC; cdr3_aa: CASSLVVSEQYF
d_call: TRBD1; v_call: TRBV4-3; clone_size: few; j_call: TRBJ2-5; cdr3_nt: TGCGCCAGCAGCCTCCTGGGACAGGGTAAAGAGACCCAGTACTTC; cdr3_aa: CASSLLGQGKETQYF
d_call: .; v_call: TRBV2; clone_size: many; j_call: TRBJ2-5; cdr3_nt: TGTGCCAGCAGTGACCAGCCGACCCAGTACTTC; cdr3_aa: CASSDQPTQYF
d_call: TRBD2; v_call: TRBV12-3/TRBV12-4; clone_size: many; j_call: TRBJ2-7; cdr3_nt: TGTGCCAGCAGTTTGGGGACTAGCGGTGACGAGCAGTACTTC; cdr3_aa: CASSLGTSGDEQYF
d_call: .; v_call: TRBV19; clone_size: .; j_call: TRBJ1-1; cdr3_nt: TGTGCCTGTAGTCACCGCGCGGGGACTGAAGCTTTCTTT; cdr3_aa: CACSHRAGTEAFF
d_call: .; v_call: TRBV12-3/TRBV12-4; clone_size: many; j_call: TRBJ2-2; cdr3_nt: TGTGCCAGCAGTACGGGACTTCCAGGGATGGCCGGGGAGCTGTTTTTT; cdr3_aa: CASSTGLPGMAGELFF
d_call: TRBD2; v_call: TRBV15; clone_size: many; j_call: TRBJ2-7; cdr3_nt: TGTGCCACCAGCAGAGATAGCGGGAGGTTCTACGAGCAGTACTTC; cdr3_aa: CATSRDSGRFYEQYF
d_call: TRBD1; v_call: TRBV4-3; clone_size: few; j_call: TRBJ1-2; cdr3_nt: TGCGCCAGCAGCCAATTAAGAGTCCAGGGGGCAGATGGCTACACCTTC; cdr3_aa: CASSQLRVQGADGYTF
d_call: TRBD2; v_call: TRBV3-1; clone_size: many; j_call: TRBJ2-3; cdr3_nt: TGTGCCAGCAGCCAAAGCAGCGGGATAGGCACAGATACGCAGTATTTT; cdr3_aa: CASSQSSGIGTDTQYF
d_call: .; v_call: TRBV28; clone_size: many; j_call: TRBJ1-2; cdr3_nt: TGTGCCAGCAGTTTTCATGGCTACACCTTC; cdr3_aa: CASSFHGYTF
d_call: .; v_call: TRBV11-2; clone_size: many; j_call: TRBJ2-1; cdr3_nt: TGTGCCAGCAGCTCAAGACCCAAAAGTTACAATGAGCAGTTCTTC; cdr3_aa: CASSSRPKSYNEQFF
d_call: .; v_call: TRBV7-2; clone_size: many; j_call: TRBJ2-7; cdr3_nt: TGTGCCAGCAGCTTTTTTTTGCGGGAGCAGTACTTC; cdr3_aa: CASSFFLREQYF
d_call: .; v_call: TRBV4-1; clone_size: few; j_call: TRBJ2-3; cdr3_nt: TGCGCCAGCAGCCAAGATGAAGGTTTGGATACGCAGTATTTT; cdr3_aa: CASSQDEGLDTQYF
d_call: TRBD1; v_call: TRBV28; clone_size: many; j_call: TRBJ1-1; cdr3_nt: TGTGCCAGCAGTCCCGGACAGGGCGCGGCTGAAGCTTTCTTT; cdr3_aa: CASSPGQGAAEAFF
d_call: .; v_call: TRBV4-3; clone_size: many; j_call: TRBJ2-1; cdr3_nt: TGCGCCAGCCGCAGTTCCAATGAGCAGTTCTTC; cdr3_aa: CASRSSNEQFF
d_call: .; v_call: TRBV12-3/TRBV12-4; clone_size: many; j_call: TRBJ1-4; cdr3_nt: TGTGCCAGCAGTTTAGGTCTCACCAGGGACCCGAGTGAAAAACTGTTTTTT; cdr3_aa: CASSLGLTRDPSEKLFF
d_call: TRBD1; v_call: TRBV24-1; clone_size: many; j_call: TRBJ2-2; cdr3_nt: TGTGCCACCAGTGATCGACGGAGGACAGGTTCGACCGGGGAGCTGTTTTTT; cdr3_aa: CATSDRRRTGSTGELFF
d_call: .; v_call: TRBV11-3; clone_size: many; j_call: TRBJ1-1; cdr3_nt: TGTGCCAGCAGCTCATCCGGGACCGACACTGAAGCTTTCTTT; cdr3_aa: CASSSSGTDTEAFF
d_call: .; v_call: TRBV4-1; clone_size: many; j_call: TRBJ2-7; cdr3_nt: TGCGCCAGCAGCCAAGATACGAGGGGCCGCTACTACGAGCAGTACTTC; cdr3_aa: CASSQDTRGRYYEQYF
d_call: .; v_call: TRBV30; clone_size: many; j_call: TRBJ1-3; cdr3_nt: TGTGCCTGGAGTGTATGGCGGGCCGGGACTGGAAACACCATATATTTT; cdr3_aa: CAWSVWRAGTGNTIYF
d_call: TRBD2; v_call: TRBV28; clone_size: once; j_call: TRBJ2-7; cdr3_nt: TGTGCCAGCAGCCGAATTATAGCGGGAGAGGTAGGCGAGCAGTACTTC; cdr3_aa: CASSRIIAGEVGEQYF
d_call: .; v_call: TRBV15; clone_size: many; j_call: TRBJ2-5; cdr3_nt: TGTGCCACCAGCTGGTCCCCTCAAGAGACCCAGTACTTC; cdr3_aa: CATSWSPQETQYF
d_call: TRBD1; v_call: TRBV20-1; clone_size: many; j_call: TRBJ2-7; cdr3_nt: TGCAGTGCAGGGACAGGGGGCACCTACGAGCAGTACTTC; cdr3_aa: CSAGTGGTYEQYF
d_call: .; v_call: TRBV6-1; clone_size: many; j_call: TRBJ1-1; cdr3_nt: TGTGCCAGCACCAATACGTCGCTTTGGCTTATGAACACTGAAGCTTTCTTT; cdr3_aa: CASTNTSLWLMNTEAFF
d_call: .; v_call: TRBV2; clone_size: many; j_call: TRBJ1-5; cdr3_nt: TGTGCCAGCAGAGATCAACAGGGATCGGATCAGCCCCAGCATTTT; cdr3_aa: CASRDQQGSDQPQHF
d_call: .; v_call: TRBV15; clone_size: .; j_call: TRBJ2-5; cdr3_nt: TGTGCCACCAGCAGAGATAGGCCGATATTGCGCCAAGAGACCCAGTACTTC; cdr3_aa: CATSRDRPILRQETQYF
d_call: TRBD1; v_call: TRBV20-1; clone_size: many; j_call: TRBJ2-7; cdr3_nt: TGCAGTGCCAAGACAGGGTTCTTTGAGCAGTACTTC; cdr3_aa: CSAKTGFFEQYF
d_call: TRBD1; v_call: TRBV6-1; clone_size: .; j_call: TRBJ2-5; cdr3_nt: TGTGCCAGCCACCCGACAGGGGGCCGGCCTACGCGGGATTCCCAAGAGACCCAGTACTTC; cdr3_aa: CASHPTGGRPTRDSQETQYF
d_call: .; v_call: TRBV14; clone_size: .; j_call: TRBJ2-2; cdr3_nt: TGTGCCAGCAGCCAAGCCCGGGGGTACACCGGGGAGCTGTTTTTT; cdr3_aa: CASSQARGYTGELFF
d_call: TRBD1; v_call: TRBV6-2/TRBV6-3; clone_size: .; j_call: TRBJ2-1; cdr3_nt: TGTGCCAGCAGTTACTCGGGACAGTCCTACAATGAGCAGTTCTTC; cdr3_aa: CASSYSGQSYNEQFF
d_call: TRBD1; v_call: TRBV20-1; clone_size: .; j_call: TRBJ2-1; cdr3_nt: TGCAGTGCCTCAGTGTGGGACAGGGCTAAAAATGAGCAGTTCTTC; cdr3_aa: CSASVWDRAKNEQFF
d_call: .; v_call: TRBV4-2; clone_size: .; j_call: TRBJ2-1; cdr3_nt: TGTGCCAGCAGCCAAGACATCGCCCTCTCCTACAATGAGCAGTTCTTC; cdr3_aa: CASSQDIALSYNEQFF
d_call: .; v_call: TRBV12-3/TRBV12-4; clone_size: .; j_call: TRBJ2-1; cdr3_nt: TGTGCCAGCAGCGGACATGGGTCCTACAATGAGCAGTTCTTC; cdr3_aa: CASSGHGSYNEQFF
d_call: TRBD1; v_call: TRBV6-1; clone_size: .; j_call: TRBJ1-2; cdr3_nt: TGTGCCACCCGGGGACAGGGTGGCAACTATGGCTACACCTTC; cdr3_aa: CATRGQGGNYGYTF
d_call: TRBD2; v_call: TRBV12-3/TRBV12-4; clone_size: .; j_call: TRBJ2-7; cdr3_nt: TGTGCCAGCAGTTTCTTAGAGGGACTACGGGTATACGAGCAGTACTTC; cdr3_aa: CASSFLEGLRVYEQYF
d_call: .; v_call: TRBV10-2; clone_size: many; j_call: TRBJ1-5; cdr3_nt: TGCGCCAGCAGCTCACTTCAGGGGCTCGGCAATCAGCCCCAGCATTTT; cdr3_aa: CASSSLQGLGNQPQHF
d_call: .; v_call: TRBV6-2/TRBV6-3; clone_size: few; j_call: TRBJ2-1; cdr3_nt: TGTGCCAGCAGCACCAGGCTAGATGAGCAGTTCTTC; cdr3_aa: CASSTRLDEQFF
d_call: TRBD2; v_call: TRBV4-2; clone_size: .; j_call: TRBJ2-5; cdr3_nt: TGTGCCAGCAGCCAGGGAGGGGCACTGGGCTACCAAGAGACCCAGTACTTC; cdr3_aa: CASSQGGALGYQETQYF
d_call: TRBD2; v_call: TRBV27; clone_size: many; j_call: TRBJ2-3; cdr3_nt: TGTGCCAGCAGTTTATTCTCCGGGACTAGCGGGGGGTACGATACGCAGTATTTT; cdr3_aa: CASSLFSGTSGGYDTQYF
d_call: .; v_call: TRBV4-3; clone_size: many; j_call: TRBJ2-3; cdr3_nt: TGCGCCAGCAGCCAAGTTGGTGGAATGGCGGATACGCAGTATTTT; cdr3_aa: CASSQVGGMADTQYF
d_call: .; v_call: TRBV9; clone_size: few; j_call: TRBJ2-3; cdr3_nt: TGTGCCAGCAGGGGAGACAGGTTGCCAGATACGCAGTATTTT; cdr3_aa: CASRGDRLPDTQYF
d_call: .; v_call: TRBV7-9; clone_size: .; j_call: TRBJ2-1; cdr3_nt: TGTGCCAGCGCTTTGGGTAATGAGCAGTTCTTC; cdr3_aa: CASALGNEQFF
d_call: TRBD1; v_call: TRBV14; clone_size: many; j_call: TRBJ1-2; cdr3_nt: TGTGCCAGCAGCCCACTCCCACAGGGGATCTATGGCTACACCTTC; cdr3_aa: CASSPLPQGIYGYTF
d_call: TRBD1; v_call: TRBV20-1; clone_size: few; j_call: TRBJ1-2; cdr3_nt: TGCAGTGCTAGTGATCGGACAGGGGCTGGCTACACCTTC; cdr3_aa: CSASDRTGAGYTF
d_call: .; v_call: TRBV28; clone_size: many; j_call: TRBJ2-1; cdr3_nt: TGTGCCAGCAGGGAGGCGAGCTCCTACAATGAGCAGTTCTTC; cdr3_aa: CASREASSYNEQFF
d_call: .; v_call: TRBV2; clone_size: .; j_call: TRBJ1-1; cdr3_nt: TGTGCCAGCAGTGAGCCCGGGACCACTGAAGCTTTCTTT; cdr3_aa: CASSEPGTTEAFF
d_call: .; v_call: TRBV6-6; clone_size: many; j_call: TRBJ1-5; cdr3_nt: TGTGCCAGCAGTTACAGTGTATTCGGCAATCAGCCCCAGCATTTT; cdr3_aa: CASSYSVFGNQPQHF
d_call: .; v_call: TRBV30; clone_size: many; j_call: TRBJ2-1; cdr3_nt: TGTGCCTGGAGTCCCAGGGGAAATGAGCAGTTCTTC; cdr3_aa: CAWSPRGNEQFF